The clone carrying this T cell receptor (beta chain) came up once. Profiled with immunoSEQ multiplex PCR; TCRdb holds only in-frame clones, not every one. The table shows roughly 87,000 clones, with approximately 75% occurring only once. The sample comes from a study of blood T cell repertoires in COVID-19. Germline V gene data show CDR1 as KGHSH and CDR2 as LQKENI. V gave up 4 bases and J gave up 1 base, with 8 bases separating them. The CDR3 has 14 residues. The rearrangement joins TRBV18 to TRBJ1-3, with D tentatively TRBD1 (6 bases). This receptor was identified in a woman aged 50 to 65 with acute or convalescent COVID-19. Material: peripheral blood. The CDR3 nucleotides read TGTGCCAGCTCACAGACAGGTTCTGGAAACACCATATATTTT. Its translation is CASSQTGSGNTIYF.